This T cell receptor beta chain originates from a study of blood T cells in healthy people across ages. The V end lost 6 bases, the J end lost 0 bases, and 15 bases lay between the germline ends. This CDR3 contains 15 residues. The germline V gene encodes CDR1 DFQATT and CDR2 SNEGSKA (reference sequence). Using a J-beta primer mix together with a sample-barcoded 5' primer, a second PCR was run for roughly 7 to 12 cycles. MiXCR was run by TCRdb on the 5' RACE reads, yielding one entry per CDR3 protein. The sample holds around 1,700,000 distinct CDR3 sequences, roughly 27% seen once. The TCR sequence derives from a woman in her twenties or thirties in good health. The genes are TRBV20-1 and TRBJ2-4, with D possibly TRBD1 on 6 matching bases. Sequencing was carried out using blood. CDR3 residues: CSAEGYREAKNIQYF. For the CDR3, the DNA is TGCAGTGCCGAGGGGTACAGGGAAGCCAAAAACATTCAGTACTTC.